Each of the 12 T cell receptor beta chains below was sequenced from the same sample in a study of shared clonotypes between healthy human individuals. Only in-frame clones appear in the TCRdb table, and some are missing; sequencing was by immunoSEQ multiplex PCR. This sample has approximately 1,000,000 clones, with 70% to 80% found just once. The sequenced sample consisted of memory CD4+ T cells from PBMCs. Subset indicated: CD45RA-negative fraction. The receptor set was obtained from a man between 18 and 29 years old in good health. Some clones in this sample may be carry-over from other donors' samples.

This clone occurred once. The chain employs TRBV7-2 and TRBJ2-1; TRBD1 aligns across 7 bases. The V segment lost 5 bases and the J segment 7 bases; nucleotides outside the gene matches: 5. Germline-derived CDR1 and CDR2 are SGHTA and FQGNSA. This CDR3 has 13 amino acids. CDR3: CASSMGQLNEQFF. The CDR3 DNA is TGTGCCAGCAGCATGGGACAGTTAAATGAGCAGTTCTTC.

The V call is TRBV10-3, the J call TRBJ2-3; 11 bases match TRBD2. The CDR3 is 15 residues long. Germline V gives CDR1 ENHRY, CDR2 SYGVKD. Trimming took 4 bases from V and 2 from J; bases not matched to a gene: 2. In DNA, the CDR3 is TGTGCCATCAGTGGTAGCGGGGGGGCCACAGATACGCAGTATTTT. It is translated as CAISGSGGATDTQYF.

The chain links TRBV29-1 to TRBJ1-2; 7 nucleotides align to TRBD1. With V trimmed by 6 bases and J by 1 base, 17 bases remained unmatched. This CDR3 contains 17 residues. CDR1 SQVTM and CDR2 ANQGSEA come from the germline V gene. The CDR3 coding sequence is TGCAGCGTCGGGTGGGGAGTGGGACAGAGAAATAACTATGGCTACACCTTC. Translation gives CSVGWGVGQRNNYGYTF.

The CDR3 spells CASRREPQETQYF. CDR3 nucleotides: TGCGCCAGCAGGAGGGAGCCCCAAGAGACCCAGTACTTC. The V gene is TRBV5-1, the J gene TRBJ2-5; perhaps TRBD2 as D (5 bases). The CDR3 length is 13 residues. V was pared by 5 bases and J by 1 base, with 9 bases between. Germline V CDR1 and CDR2: SGHRS, YFSETQ.

This clone was seen a few times. The chain recombines TRBV15 with TRBJ1-5; no firm D call. This CDR3 is built from 15 residues. The V gene's germline CDR1 is LNHNV and CDR2 YYDKDF (reference sequence). The ends were cut back, 1 base at V and 5 bases at J, with 12 bases in the middle. The CDR3 reads CATSRAGYRDQPQHF. CDR3 coding DNA: TGTGCCACCAGCAGAGCTGGGTATCGGGATCAGCCCCAGCATTTT.

In its sample, this clone was seen a few times. Because it lacks the conserved phenylalanine or tryptophan at the end, this CDR3 is likely a read error. No DNA is shown, since the ends of the CDR3 on it are uncertain; the CDR3 is the one TCRdb lists. The rearrangement links TRBV9 to TRBJ1-3. Germline lookup yields CDR1 SGDLS and CDR2 YYNGEE. From its first to its last residue, the CDR3 has 12 amino acids. The CDR3: CASSSKGIFRVG.

The chain links TRBV5-1 to TRBJ2-3; 11 bases match TRBD2. The CDR3 is 16 amino acids. Trimming cost V 4 bases and J 2 bases; bases outside gene matches: 6. The germline gives CDR1 SGHRS, CDR2 YFSETQ. The CDR3 loop is CASSDGTSGPTDTQYF. Written as DNA, the CDR3 is TGCGCCAGCAGCGACGGGACTAGCGGTCCCACAGATACGCAGTATTTT.

V is TRBV7-3 and J is TRBJ2-1; 11 bases fit TRBD2. CDR3 length: 16 amino acids. The germline V gene encodes CDR1 SGHTA and CDR2 FQGTGA. V was clipped by 2 bases and J by 7 bases; unmatched bases: 7. The CDR3 bases are TGTGCCAGCAGCTTAGCCCCGACTAGCGGGGTTAATGAGCAGTTCTTC. Encoded protein: CASSLAPTSGVNEQFF. The full variable domain, its missing parts supplied by reference TRBV7-3 and TRBJ2-1, is GAGVSQTPSNKVTEKGKYVELRCDPISGHTALYWYRQSLGQGPEFLIYFQGTGAADDSGLPNDRFFAVRPEGSVSTLKIQRTERGDSAVYLCASSLAPTSGVNEQFFGPGTRLTVL.

Many counts were recorded for this clone. This chain joins TRBV4-1 and TRBJ2-1; 13 bases line up with TRBD2. The germline gives CDR1 MGHRA, CDR2 YSYEKL. V trimming: 4 bases; J trimming: 6 bases; junction bases outside the gene matches: 6. This CDR3 is built from 16 residues. The chain's CDR3 is CASSRSGLAGPNEQFF. In nucleotides, the CDR3 is TGCGCCAGCAGCCGATCGGGACTAGCGGGACCCAATGAGCAGTTCTTC.

This clone has a handful of counts. The chain carries TRBV5-8 and TRBJ1-1; 9 positions match TRBD1. The CDR3 runs 14 residues. Germline trimming cut 5 bases from V and 11 bases from J; bases unmatched to any gene: 13. The V gene's germline CDR1 is SGHTS and CDR2 YDEGEE. CDR3 DNA: TGTGCCAGCAGAACAGACAGGGGGGTCGGTGTTGCTTTCTTT. It codes for CASRTDRGVGVAFF.

The genes are TRBV7-2 and TRBJ1-2; D gene uncertain. Germline CDR1 and CDR2: SGHTA and FQGNSA. The CDR3 spans 17 residues. Trimming pared 1 base from V and 1 base from J, leaving 16 bases between. CDR3 DNA sequence: TGTGCCAGCAGCTTAGGAGGTAGCGGGGTGGATAACTATGGCTACACCTTC. It yields the protein CASSLGGSGVDNYGYTF.

Written as DNA, the CDR3 is TGTGCCAGCAGTTACTCCTGGGTGGGCTACTCCTACGAGCAGTACTTC. It specifies CASSYSWVGYSYEQYF. The chain joins TRBV6-5 to TRBJ2-7, with D hard to call. V lost 0 bases, J lost 0 bases, and 12 bases lay in between. Germline V lookup: CDR1 MNHEY, CDR2 SVGAGI. The CDR3 sequence is 16 residues long.